This T cell receptor (beta chain) was identified during a study of blood T cell repertoires in COVID-19. Study at large: COVID-19 samples, acute and convalescent, were from the United States, Italy and Spain. From T cells, B-cell-depleted T cells, or PBMCs came the material, which was cDNA or gDNA.

In the source study's methods: From reference gene primer amplification, estimates of nucleated cell counts were derived. Profiling relied on immunoSEQ multiplex PCR, and the TCRdb table lists in-frame clones only, not all of them. V, J and clone size derive from that table, while D and trimming were established from the DNA sequence. Among 150,000 to 200,000 clones listed, approximately 83% were seen once. This clone occurred once. CDR3 length equals 11 residues. V was pared by 7 bases and J by 2 bases, with 8 bases between. From germline, CDR1 is SQVTM and CDR2 ANQGSEA. The rearrangement joins TRBV29-1 to TRBJ2-5; D call uncertain. The source material was peripheral blood. This receptor was identified in a man aged 55-75 years with acute or convalescent COVID-19. The CDR3 here is CSGLEQETQYF. CDR3 coding DNA: TGCAGCGGCCTAGAGCAAGAGACCCAGTACTTC.